The clone carrying this T cell receptor (beta chain) has more than one count but fewer than ten. Its antigen remains unknown. Germline V gene lookup returns CDR1 DFQATT and CDR2 SNEGSKA (reference sequence). Trimming at V came to 1 base and at J to 3 bases, leaving 4 bases not matched to a gene. This CDR3 has 14 residues. This entry belongs to a study of tumor and adjacent non-tumor tissue in lung cancer. General study findings and limits: In normal lung, the top 100 clones were significantly more dominant than in tumor. Compared with tumor, normal lung showed significantly lower TCR diversity. Patients with more diverse tumor TCRs had worse survival.

The library came from three nested PCR rounds adapted from ARM-PCR protocols. TCRdb ran MiXCR on the multiplex PCR reads and lists one entry per CDR3 protein. Here the sample spans 220,000 or so distinct CDR3 sequences, over 55% being singletons. The template was RNA from unsorted bulk tissue. Newly diagnosed lung cancer patients had thoracic surgery in China, August–late 2014, without prior chemotherapy. The source is a man in his 60s with non-small cell lung cancer. The genes are TRBV20-1 and TRBJ2-7; 9 nucleotides line up with TRBD1. Sequencing input: lung tumor tissue. CDR3 residues: CSARGTGGIYEQYF. CDR3 DNA: TGCAGTGCTAGAGGAACAGGGGGCATCTACGAGCAGTACTTC.